A single sample is the source of the 18 T cell receptor beta chains below, sequenced in a study of blood T cells in healthy people across ages (dated by TCRdb to about 2015). Library preparation employed 5' RACE. Instrument on record: Illumina HiSeq 2500. A second 7 to 11 cycle PCR used a sample-barcoded 5' primer and a J-beta primer mix. The raw public reads went through TCRdb reprocessing: fastp at Q25, MiXCR clone calling, in-frame beta chains kept. Rows are unified per CDR3 protein, each entry keeping the most common DNA and genes. The sample profile shows 600,000 or so distinct CDR3 sequences; around 20% of them were found once. The ten biggest clones cover about 3.6% of the sample. Sequenced input: blood. These receptors were collected from a man aged 70 or older in good health.

There are many counts of this clonotype. V usage is TRBV4-2 and J usage is TRBJ2-5, with D perhaps TRBD2 (6 bases). V was pared by 1 base and J by 2 bases, with 14 bases between. This CDR3 contains 16 residues. The germline V gene encodes CDR1 LGHNA and CDR2 YNFKEQ. The CDR3 nucleotides are TGTGCCAGCAGCCAAGTGGGGGGAGTCACGCAAGAGACCCAGTACTTC. It encodes CASSQVGGVTQETQYF.

In this sample, this clonotype turned up a few times. The rearrangement joins TRBV12-3 or TRBV12-4 to TRBJ1-5, with 8 bases identical to TRBD1. J was trimmed by 2 bases and V by 6 bases; bases with no gene match: 3. The CDR3 consists of 14 residues. For the CDR3, the DNA is TGTGCCAGCAGCCGGACAGGGCGCAATCAGCCCCAGCATTTT. Translating it yields CASSRTGRNQPQHF.

J is TRBJ1-1 and V is TRBV28, with 11 bases identical to TRBD1. The V gene's germline CDR1 is MDHEN and CDR2 SYDVKM. This CDR3 spans 16 amino acids. J was trimmed by 0 bases and V by 6 bases; bases with no gene match: 6. The CDR3 protein is CASRSGTGGMNTEAFF. The CDR3 nucleotides are TGTGCCAGCAGGTCCGGGACAGGGGGAATGAACACTGAAGCTTTCTTT.

The chain joins TRBV11-1 to TRBJ2-7; D may be TRBD1 or TRBD2 (6 bases each). The end of the DNA is better explained by TRBJ2-1, so the J call may be wrong. Looked up from germline, CDR1 is SGHAT and CDR2 is FQDESV (reference sequence). The length of the CDR3 is 15 residues. For the CDR3, the DNA is TGTGCCAGCAGCAGGGGGAAGTTCGGGAGCAATGAGCAGTTCTTC. It translates to CASSRGKFGSNEQFF.

The V gene is TRBV20-1, the J gene TRBJ2-1; D is perhaps TRBD2 (6 bases). The V gene lost 4 bases and the J gene lost 5 bases, with 21 bases spanning the gap. The CDR3 runs 16 residues. Germline V lookup: CDR1 DFQATT, CDR2 SNEGSKA (reference sequence). The CDR3 spells CSATHIADLSHNEQFF. CDR3 coding DNA: TGCAGTGCTACCCACATAGCGGATCTTTCCCACAATGAGCAGTTCTTC.

Turning to this clonotype: One base separates it from a far larger clone, so it is likely a read error. This rearrangement joins TRBV3-1 to TRBJ2-5; D remains unclear. There are 12 residues in the CDR3. V gave up 2 bases and J gave up 3 bases, with 4 bases separating them. Per germline, CDR1 LGHDT and CDR2 YNNKEL (reference sequence). The CDR3 DNA reads TGTGCCAGCAGCCAATTGGAAGAGACCCAGTACTTC. Amino acid sequence: CASSQLEETQYF.

The gene calls are TRBV6-2 or TRBV6-3 and TRBJ2-7, with TRBD2 matching over 9 bases. Germline loops: CDR1 MNHEY, CDR2 SVGEGT. This CDR3 has 15 amino acids. J gave up 6 bases and V 4 bases, and 10 bases lay outside the gene matches. The DNA of the CDR3 is TGTGCCAGCAGTTCGGTCCTAGCGGGACAATGCGAGCAGTACTTC. Its protein product is CASSSVLAGQCEQYF.

The chain uses TRBV12-3 or TRBV12-4 and TRBJ2-1, with D uncertain. The CDR3 sequence is 12 residues long. With 2 bases removed from V and 4 bases from J, the gap between germline ends came to 3 bases. The CDR3 sequence: CASSLHYNEQFF. CDR3 nucleotide sequence: TGTGCCAGCAGTTTACATTACAATGAGCAGTTCTTC.

V gene TRBV20-1 combines with J gene TRBJ2-7; D possibly matches TRBD1 or TRBD2 (6 bases each). This CDR3 region has 13 residues. Germline assignment: CDR1 DFQATT and CDR2 SNEGSKA (reference sequence). V shed 3 bases and J shed 0 bases, with 9 bases lying between them. This CDR3 is CSASGGPSYEQYF. CDR3 nucleotide sequence: TGCAGTGCTAGCGGGGGCCCCTCCTACGAGCAGTACTTC.

This clonotype was recorded a few times. The chain couples TRBV5-5 to TRBJ2-5, with TRBD1 identical over 9 bases. The J call is uncertain, as TRBJ2-1 better fits the DNA end. Germline V gene sequence: CDR1 SGHKS, CDR2 YYEKEE (reference sequence). The length of the CDR3 is 15 residues. In nucleotides, the CDR3 is TGTGCCAGCAGCCTAACCGGGACAGGGTGGGATGAGCAGTTCTTC. Translation gives CASSLTGTGWDEQFF.

The table lists this clonotype with a few counts. The chain has TRBV7-2 and TRBJ2-3; D is uncertain. Trimming removed 0 bases from V and 7 bases from J, with 5 bases in between. The CDR3 loop spans 12 amino acids. From germline, CDR1 is SGHTA and CDR2 FQGNSA. This CDR3 reads CASSLASNTQYF. The CDR3 DNA sequence: TGTGCCAGCAGCTTAGCATCTAATACGCAGTATTTT.

This chain joins TRBV7-3 and TRBJ1-2, with D tentatively TRBD1 (5 bases). Germline-derived CDR1 and CDR2 are SGHTA and FQGTGA. V was pared by 0 bases and J by 4 bases, with 12 bases between. CDR3 length: 15 residues. The CDR3 DNA reads as TGTGCCAGCAGCTTAACCGGACAAACCCCCTATGGCTACACCTTC. Its protein product is CASSLTGQTPYGYTF.

This sequence joins TRBV11-2 and TRBJ2-5; the D is unclear. Per the germline V gene, CDR1 is SGHAT and CDR2 is FQNNGV. V lost 6 bases and J lost 1, with 9 bases in between. The CDR3 covers 13 residues. The CDR3 sequence is CASSPHIQETQYF. Here the CDR3 DNA reads TGTGCCAGCAGTCCGCACATCCAAGAGACCCAGTACTTC.

This clonotype has only a few counts. This rearrangement joins TRBV6-1 to TRBJ1-2; D gene unclear. The CDR3 spans 10 residues. Germline CDR1 MNHNS, CDR2 SASEGT. Trimming stripped 1 base from V and 8 bases from J, with 2 bases between. The CDR3 DNA sequence: TGTGCCAGCAGTGAAGACGGCTACACCTTC. Its translation: CASSEDGYTF.

This clonotype was found a few times. This chain links TRBV11-2 with TRBJ2-5; 10 bases are shared with TRBD1. Germline CDR1 SGHAT, CDR2 FQNNGV. V gave up 5 bases and J gave up 6 bases; unmatched junction bases: 9. The CDR3 sequence is 15 residues long. CDR3 coding DNA: TGTGCCAGCAGCCCTCGGGACAGGGGTCAACAGACCCAGTACTTC. The encoded protein is CASSPRDRGQQTQYF.

This chain uses TRBV25-1 with TRBJ1-4; D gene ambiguous. This CDR3 is 15 amino acids long. Trimming cost V 0 bases and J 5 bases, with 10 bases left between them. Looked up from germline, CDR1 is MGHDK and CDR2 is SYGVNS. CDR3 DNA: TGTGCCAGCAGTGAATATCAGGATTTAAATGAAAAACTGTTTTTT. Residues: CASSEYQDLNEKLFF.

There are a few counts of this clonotype. V is TRBV6-2 or TRBV6-3 and J is TRBJ2-5; 7 bases are shared with TRBD2. The trim removed 3 bases at V and 1 base at J, leaving 5 bases unmatched. CDR1 is MNHEY, CDR2 SVGEGT, per germline. CDR3 length: 15 amino acids. The CDR3 DNA follows: TGTGCCAGCAGTTATGGTCTAGCGGTCCAAGAGACCCAGTACTTC. Translation gives CASSYGLAVQETQYF.

Many counts were recorded for this clonotype. This chain connects TRBV21-1 to TRBJ2-5; no check of the table's D call, TRBD2, against the DNA was made. TRBV21-1 is an annotated pseudogene. The CDR3 spans 12 residues. The CDR3 bases are TGTGCCAGCAGCAAAGAAGGGGAGACCCAGTACTTC. Translated, it gives CASSKEGETQYF.